What follows is one TCR beta chain and its context. V was clipped by 2 bases and J by 4 bases, with 14 bases between them. The CDR3 runs to 14 residues. The V gene's germline CDR1 is GTSNPN and CDR2 SVGIG (reference sequence). The entry originates in a study of blood T cell repertoires in COVID-19. Overall study context: Material from acute and convalescent COVID-19 was sourced from the United States, Italy and Spain. Sample material is recorded as cDNA or gDNA derived from T cells, B-cell-depleted T cells, or PBMCs.

As handled by the study authors: Amplification with reference gene primers provided the estimates of nucleated cell counts. This table comes from immunoSEQ multiplex PCR, and its TCRdb copy is limited to in-frame clones, with some not included. That table is the source of V, J and clone size, and D and trimming were worked out from the DNA. The table lists 110,000 to 150,000 clones, approximately 73% of them singletons, with 4.2% in the top ten. The sample taken for sequencing was peripheral blood. This TCR was sampled from a man aged 60-69 years with acute or convalescent COVID-19. V is TRBV30 and J is TRBJ1-2, with D unresolved. The CDR3 here is CAWSLQLALYGYTF. The CDR3 DNA reads TGTGCCTGGAGTCTTCAATTAGCGCTCTATGGCTACACCTTC.